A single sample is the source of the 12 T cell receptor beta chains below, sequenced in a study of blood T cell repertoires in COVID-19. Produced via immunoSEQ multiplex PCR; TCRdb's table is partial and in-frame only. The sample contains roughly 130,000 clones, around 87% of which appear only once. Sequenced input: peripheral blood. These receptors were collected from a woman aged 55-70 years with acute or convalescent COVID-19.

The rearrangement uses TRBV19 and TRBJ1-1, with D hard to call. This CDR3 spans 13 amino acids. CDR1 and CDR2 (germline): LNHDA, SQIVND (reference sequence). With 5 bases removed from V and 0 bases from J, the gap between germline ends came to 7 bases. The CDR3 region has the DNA TGTGCCAGTAGTGCGAGGATGAACACTGAAGCTTTCTTT. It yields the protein CASSARMNTEAFF.

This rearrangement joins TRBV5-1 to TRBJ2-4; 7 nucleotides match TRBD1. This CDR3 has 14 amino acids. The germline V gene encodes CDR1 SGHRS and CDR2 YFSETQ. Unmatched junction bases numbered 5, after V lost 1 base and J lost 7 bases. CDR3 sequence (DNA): TGCGCCAGCAGCTTGACGACAGGGCTGAACATTCAGTACTTC. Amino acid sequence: CASSLTTGLNIQYF.

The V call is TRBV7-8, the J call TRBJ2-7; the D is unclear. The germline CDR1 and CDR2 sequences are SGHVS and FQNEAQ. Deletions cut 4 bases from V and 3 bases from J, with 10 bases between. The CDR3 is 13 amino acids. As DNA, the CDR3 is TGTGCCAGCAGCTCCCCCCTTAACTACGAGCAGTACTTC. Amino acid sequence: CASSSPLNYEQYF.

The CDR3 protein is CAIEGLAGEQYF. The DNA for the CDR3 is TGTGCCATCGAGGGACTAGCGGGCGAGCAGTACTTC. J is TRBJ2-7 and V is TRBV10-3; 12 bases are shared with TRBD2. The CDR3 is made up of 12 amino acids. The J segment lost 6 bases and the V segment lost 8 bases, leaving 2 bases of the junction unmatched. Germline CDR1 is ENHRY and CDR2 is SYGVKD.

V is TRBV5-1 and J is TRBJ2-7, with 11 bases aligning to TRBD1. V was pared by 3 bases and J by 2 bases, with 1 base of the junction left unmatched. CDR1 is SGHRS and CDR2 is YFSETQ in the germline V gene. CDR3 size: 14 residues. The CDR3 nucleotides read TGCGCCAGCAGCTGGGGACAGGGGGCCTACGAGCAGTACTTC. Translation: CASSWGQGAYEQYF.

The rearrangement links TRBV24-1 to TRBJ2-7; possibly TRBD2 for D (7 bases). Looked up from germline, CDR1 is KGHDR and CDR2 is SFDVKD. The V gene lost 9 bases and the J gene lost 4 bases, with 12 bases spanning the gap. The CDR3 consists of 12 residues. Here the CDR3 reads CATPRGGYEQYV. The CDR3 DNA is TGTGCCACCCCGAGGGGGGGATACGAGCAGTACGTC.

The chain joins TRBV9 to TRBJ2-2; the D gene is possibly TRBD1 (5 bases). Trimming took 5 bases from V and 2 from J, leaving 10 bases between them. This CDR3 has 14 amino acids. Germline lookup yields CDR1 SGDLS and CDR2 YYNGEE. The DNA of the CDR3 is TGTGCCAGCAGTATGACAGTAAACACCGGGGAGCTGTTTTTT. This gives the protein CASSMTVNTGELFF.

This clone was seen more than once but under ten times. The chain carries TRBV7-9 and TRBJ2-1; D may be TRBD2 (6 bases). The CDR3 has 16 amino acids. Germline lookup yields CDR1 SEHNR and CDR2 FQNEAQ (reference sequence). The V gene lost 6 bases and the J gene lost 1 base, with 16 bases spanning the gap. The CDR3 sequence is CASSSTGGVSYNEQFF. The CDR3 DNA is TGTGCCAGCAGTTCTACCGGCGGGGTGTCCTACAATGAGCAGTTCTTC.

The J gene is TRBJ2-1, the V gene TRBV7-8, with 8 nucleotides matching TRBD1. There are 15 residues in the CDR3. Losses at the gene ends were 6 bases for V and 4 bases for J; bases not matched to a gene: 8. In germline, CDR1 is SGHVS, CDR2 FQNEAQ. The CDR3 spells CASSPDRGAYNEQFF. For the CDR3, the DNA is TGTGCCAGCAGTCCAGACAGGGGAGCATACAATGAGCAGTTCTTC.

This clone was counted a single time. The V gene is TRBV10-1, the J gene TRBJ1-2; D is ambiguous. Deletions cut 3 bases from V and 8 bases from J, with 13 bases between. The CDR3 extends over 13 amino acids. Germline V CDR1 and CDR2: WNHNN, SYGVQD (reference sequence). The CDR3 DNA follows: TGCGCCAGCAGTGACTCCCGGTTTTCCGGCTACACCTTC. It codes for CASSDSRFSGYTF.

The CDR3 is CASSLAGQAKNIQYF. Written as DNA, the CDR3 is TGTGCCAGCAGTTTAGCGGGACAGGCCAAAAACATTCAGTACTTC. V usage is TRBV28 and J usage is TRBJ2-4, with D possibly being TRBD1 (7 bases). The CDR3 consists of 15 residues. Trimming removed 2 bases at V and 1 base at J, with 9 bases between. Germline CDR1 and CDR2: MDHEN and SYDVKM.

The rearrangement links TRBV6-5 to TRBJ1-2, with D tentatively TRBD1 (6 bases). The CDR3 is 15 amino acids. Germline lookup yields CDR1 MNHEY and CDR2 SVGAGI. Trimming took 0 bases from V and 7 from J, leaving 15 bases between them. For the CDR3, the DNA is TGTGCCAGCAGTTACTCGAGTAGGGGGATGCCTGGCTACACCTTC. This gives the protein CASSYSSRGMPGYTF.